These T cell receptor beta chains were read from a single sample in a study of cytomegalovirus exposure and HLA in healthy donors. Some clones are missing from TCRdb's copy, which holds only in-frame ones; the method was immunoSEQ multiplex PCR. The sample holds over 100,000 clones; 73% are singletons and the top ten take over 7.5%. Sample: PBMCs. The source is a man between 40 and 49 years old in good health and CMV-seronegative. Both conserved end residues are part of each CDR3. D genes are given only for firm matches. Clone size is given for some rows only: seen once, a few or many times, or a class if the clone is expanded.

len: 14
abundance: .
d_gene: .
v_gene: TRBV19
j_gene: TRBJ2-7
CDR3aa: CASSSTGFSYEQYF
CDR3nt: TGTGCCAGTAGTAGCACCGGGTTCTCCTACGAGCAGTACTTC

len: 14
abundance: .
d_gene: TRBD1
v_gene: TRBV19
j_gene: TRBJ2-7
CDR3aa: CASSMDTGGYEQYF
CDR3nt: TGTGCCAGTAGTATGGATACAGGGGGCTACGAGCAGTACTTC

len: 17
abundance: .
d_gene: TRBD2
v_gene: TRBV18
j_gene: TRBJ2-3
CDR3aa: CASSPASGGAGTDTQYF
CDR3nt: TGTGCCAGCTCACCAGCCAGCGGGGGGGCGGGCACAGATACGCAGTATTTT

len: 11
abundance: .
d_gene: .
v_gene: TRBV30
j_gene: TRBJ2-7
CDR3aa: CAWSEWYEQYF
CDR3nt: TGTGCCTGGAGTGAGTGGTACGAGCAGTACTTC

len: 16
abundance: .
d_gene: TRBD2
v_gene: TRBV7-9
j_gene: TRBJ2-7
CDR3aa: CASSLSGGLLSYEQYF
CDR3nt: TGTGCCAGCAGCTTATCGGGGGGACTGCTGTCCTACGAGCAGTACTTC

len: 11
abundance: .
d_gene: .
v_gene: TRBV20-1
j_gene: TRBJ1-1
CDR3aa: CSASQGGEAFF
CDR3nt: TGCAGTGCTAGCCAAGGAGGCGAAGCTTTCTTT

len: 16
abundance: few
d_gene: .
v_gene: TRBV30
j_gene: TRBJ1-2
CDR3aa: CAWSELPPAEGYGYTF
CDR3nt: TGTGCCTGGAGCGAACTCCCTCCGGCGGAGGGCTATGGCTACACCTTC

len: 13
abundance: few
d_gene: .
v_gene: TRBV30
j_gene: TRBJ2-7
CDR3aa: CAWSPKTGIEQYF
CDR3nt: TGTGCCTGGAGTCCCAAGACCGGGATCGAGCAGTACTTC

len: 16
abundance: .
d_gene: .
v_gene: TRBV4-3
j_gene: TRBJ1-4
CDR3aa: CASSSGGGTGTAKLFF
CDR3nt: TGCGCCAGCAGCTCCGGGGGGGGGACCGGGACCGCAAAACTGTTTTTT

len: 14
abundance: few
d_gene: .
v_gene: TRBV6-5
j_gene: TRBJ2-2
CDR3aa: CASRNRAVPGELFF
CDR3nt: TGTGCCAGCAGGAACAGGGCTGTCCCCGGGGAGCTGTTTTTT

len: 14
abundance: .
d_gene: .
v_gene: TRBV9
j_gene: TRBJ1-4
CDR3aa: CASSVGQGNEKLFF
CDR3nt: TGTGCCAGCAGCGTAGGGCAGGGGAATGAAAAACTGTTTTTT

len: 17
abundance: .
d_gene: .
v_gene: TRBV5-1
j_gene: TRBJ2-5
CDR3aa: CASSLGAGHTLQETQYF
CDR3nt: TGCGCCAGCAGCTTGGGGGCAGGGCATACTTTACAAGAGACCCAGTACTTC

len: 15
abundance: .
d_gene: TRBD2
v_gene: TRBV7-9
j_gene: TRBJ2-3
CDR3aa: CASSPSSGGTDTQYF
CDR3nt: TGTGCCAGCAGTCCCTCTAGCGGGGGCACAGATACGCAGTATTTT

len: 16
abundance: .
d_gene: TRBD2
v_gene: TRBV4-2
j_gene: TRBJ2-3
CDR3aa: CASSQGLARITDTQYF
CDR3nt: TGTGCCAGCAGCCAAGGACTAGCGCGCATCACAGATACGCAGTATTTT